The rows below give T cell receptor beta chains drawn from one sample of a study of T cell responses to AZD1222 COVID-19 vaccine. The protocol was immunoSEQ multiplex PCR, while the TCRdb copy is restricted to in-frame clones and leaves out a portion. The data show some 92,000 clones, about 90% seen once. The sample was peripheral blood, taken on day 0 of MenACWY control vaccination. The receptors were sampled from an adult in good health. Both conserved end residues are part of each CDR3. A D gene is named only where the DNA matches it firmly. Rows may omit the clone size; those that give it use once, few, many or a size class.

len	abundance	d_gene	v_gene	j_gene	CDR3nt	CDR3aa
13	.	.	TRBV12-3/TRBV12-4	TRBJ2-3	TGTGCCAGCAGTTTAGAGAGGACAGATACGCAGTATTTT	CASSLERTDTQYF
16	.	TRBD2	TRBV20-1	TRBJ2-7	TGCAGTGCTAGTGATCCCTCCGGACTAGCGGGCTACGAGCAGTACTTC	CSASDPSGLAGYEQYF
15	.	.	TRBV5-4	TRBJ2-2	TGTGCCAGCACCGATCGTCCCGCGAACACCGGGGAGCTGTTTTTT	CASTDRPANTGELFF
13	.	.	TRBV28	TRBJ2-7	TGTGCCAGCAGAATCGACAGCTCCTACGAGCAGTACTTC	CASRIDSSYEQYF
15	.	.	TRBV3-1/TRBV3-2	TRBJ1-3	TGTGCCAGCAGCCAAGATGGGATCTCTGGAAACACCATATATTTT	CASSQDGISGNTIYF
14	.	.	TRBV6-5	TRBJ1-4	TGTGCCAGCAGCAACAAGGGAGCTAATGAAAAACTGTTTTTT	CASSNKGANEKLFF
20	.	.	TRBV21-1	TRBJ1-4	TGTGCCAGCAGCTCCAATAGGAACTCCGGGACAGGGGGTAACGGAGAAAAACTGTTTTTT	CASSSNRNSGTGGNGEKLFF
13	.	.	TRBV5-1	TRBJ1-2	TGCGCCAGCAGCTTGGGGTCAGTTTATGGCTACACCTTC	CASSLGSVYGYTF
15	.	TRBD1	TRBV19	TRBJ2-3	TGTGCCAGTAGTATGCAGGGACAGCGCACAGATACGCAGTATTTT	CASSMQGQRTDTQYF
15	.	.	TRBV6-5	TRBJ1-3	TGTGCCAGCAGTCGTACAGGGAACTCTGGAAACACCATATATTTT	CASSRTGNSGNTIYF
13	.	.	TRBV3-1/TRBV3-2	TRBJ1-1	TGTGCCAGCAGCCCAGGGGCGACTCGGGCGGCTTTCTTT	CASSPGATRAAFF
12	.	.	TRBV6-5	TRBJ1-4	TGTGCCAGCAGACAGTTTAATGAAAAACTGTTTTTT	CASRQFNEKLFF
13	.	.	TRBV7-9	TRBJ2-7	TGTGCCAGCAGCCTTGACAGTACCTACGAGCAGTACTTC	CASSLDSTYEQYF
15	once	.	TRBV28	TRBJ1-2	TGTGCCAGCAGTACCCTGACAGCCCCGAGATTAGGCTACACCTTC	CASSTLTAPRLGYTF
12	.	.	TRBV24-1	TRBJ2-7	TGTGCCACCAGTGCCCTGTCCGGGGAGCAGTACTTC	CATSALSGEQYF
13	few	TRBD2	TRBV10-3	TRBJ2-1	TGTGCCGTACTAGCGGGAGACTACAATGAGCAGTTCTTC	CAVLAGDYNEQFF
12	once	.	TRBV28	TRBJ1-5	TGTGCCAGCAGTTTCCGCGTGCGGCCCCAGCATTTT	CASSFRVRPQHF
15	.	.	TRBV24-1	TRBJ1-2	TGTGCCACCAGTGGAACCGGGACGGAGCTGTATGGCTACACCTTC	CATSGTGTELYGYTF
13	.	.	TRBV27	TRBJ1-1	TGTGCCAGCAGCAACAGGGTAAACACTGAAGCTTTCTTT	CASSNRVNTEAFF
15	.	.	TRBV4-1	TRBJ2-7	TGCGCCAGCAGCCAAGCCCGGGTTCCGTCCTACGAGCAGTACTTC	CASSQARVPSYEQYF
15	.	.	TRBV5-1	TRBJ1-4	TGCGCCAGCAGCTTGGAGGGCAGAACGAATGAAAAACTGTTTTTT	CASSLEGRTNEKLFF
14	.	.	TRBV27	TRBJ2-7	TGTGCCAGCAGTTTTGGAGGATACCGTTACGAGCAGTACTTC	CASSFGGYRYEQYF
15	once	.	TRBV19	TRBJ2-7	TGTGCCAGTAGTCCCCTGGGGAGCGATCCCTACGAGCAGTACTTC	CASSPLGSDPYEQYF
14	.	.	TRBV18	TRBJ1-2	TGTGCCAGCTCGAATATTGGGGGAGGCGATGGCTACACCTTC	CASSNIGGGDGYTF
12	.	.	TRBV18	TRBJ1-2	TGTGCCAGCTCAGCAAGCGACAGTGGCTACACCTTC	CASSASDSGYTF
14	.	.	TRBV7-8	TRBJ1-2	TGTGCCAGCAGCTTCGGCAGCGATAACTATGGCTACACCTTC	CASSFGSDNYGYTF
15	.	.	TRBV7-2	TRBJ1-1	TGTGCCAGCAGCTTAGTAGACGGGGGCAACACTGAAGCTTTCTTT	CASSLVDGGNTEAFF
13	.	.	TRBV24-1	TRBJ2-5	TGTGCCACCAGTCCCGGGGCTCCCCCGACCCAGTACTTC	CATSPGAPPTQYF
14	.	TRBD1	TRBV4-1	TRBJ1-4	TGCGCCAGCAGCCAGGGACAGGGAGATGAAAAACTGTTTTTT	CASSQGQGDEKLFF
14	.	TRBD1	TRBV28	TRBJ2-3	TGTGCCAGCAGCCGGACAGGGGATGGAGGTACGCAGTATTTT	CASSRTGDGGTQYF
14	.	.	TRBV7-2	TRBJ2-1	TGTGCCAGCAGCTTACCGGGTTCCTACAATGAGCAGTTCTTC	CASSLPGSYNEQFF
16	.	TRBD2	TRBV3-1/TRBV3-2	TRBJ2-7	TGTGCCAGCAGCCAAGTTTTGGGACTAGCAGCCGGCGAGCAGTACTTC	CASSQVLGLAAGEQYF
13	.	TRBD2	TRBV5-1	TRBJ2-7	TGCGCCAGCAGCCGGACTAGCGGGAGTGAAGCGTACTTC	CASSRTSGSEAYF
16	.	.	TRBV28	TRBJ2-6	TGTGCCAGCAGCACGAAACGGATCTCTGGGGCCAACGTCCTGACTTTC	CASSTKRISGANVLTF
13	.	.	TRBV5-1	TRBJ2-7	TGCGCCAGCAGCTCAACACGGAACTACGAGCAGTACTTC	CASSSTRNYEQYF
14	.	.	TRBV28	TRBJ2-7	TGTGCCAGCAGTTCCCCGTCCAGGATGTACGAGCAGTACTTC	CASSSPSRMYEQYF
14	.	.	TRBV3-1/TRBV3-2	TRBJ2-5	TGTGCCAGCAGCCAAGATTGGTCCCAAGAGACCCAGTACTTC	CASSQDWSQETQYF
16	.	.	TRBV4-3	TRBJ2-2	TGCGCCAGCAGCCAAGATCACCAGGTCAACACCGGGGAGCTGTTTTTT	CASSQDHQVNTGELFF
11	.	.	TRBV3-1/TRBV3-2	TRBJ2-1	TGTGCCAGCAGCGAACGGATCGGACTCTTCTTC	CASSERIGLFF
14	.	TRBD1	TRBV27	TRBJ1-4	TGTGCCAGCAGGGTACAGGGGGCTGGTGAAAAACTGTTTTTT	CASRVQGAGEKLFF
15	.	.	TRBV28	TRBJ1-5	TGTGCCAGCAGATTACCGACAGCATACAATCAGCCCCAGCATTTT	CASRLPTAYNQPQHF
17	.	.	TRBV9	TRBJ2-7	TGTGCCAGCAGATTCCGGGCCCCAAACCCGGTAGCCTACGAGCAGTACTTC	CASRFRAPNPVAYEQYF
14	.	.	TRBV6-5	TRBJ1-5	TGTGCCAGCAGTTCCCCACTGCGAAATCAGCCCCAGCATTTT	CASSSPLRNQPQHF
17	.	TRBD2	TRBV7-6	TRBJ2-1	TGTGCCAGCAGCTTAGCGTCTAGCGGGGCCACGTCGGATGAGCAGTTCTTC	CASSLASSGATSDEQFF
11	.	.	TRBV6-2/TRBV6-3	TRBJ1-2	TGTGCCAGCAGTTACCCCCGGGGCTACACCTTC	CASSYPRGYTF
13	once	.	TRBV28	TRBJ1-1	TGTGCCAGCAGCCTGATAAAGAACACTGAAGCTTTCTTT	CASSLIKNTEAFF
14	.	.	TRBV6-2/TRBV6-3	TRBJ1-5	TGTGCCAGCAGTTACCCGGACAGCCCTCAGCCCCAGCATTTT	CASSYPDSPQPQHF
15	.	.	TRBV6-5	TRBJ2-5	TGTGCCAGCAGTTACCTAGCAGGGCCGCAAGAGACCCAGTACTTC	CASSYLAGPQETQYF
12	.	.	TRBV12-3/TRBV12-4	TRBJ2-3	TGTGCCAGCGGGGACATGTCAGATACGCAGTATTTT	CASGDMSDTQYF
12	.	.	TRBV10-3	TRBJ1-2	TGTGCCATCAGTGAGTCTAACCAAGTCTACACCTTC	CAISESNQVYTF
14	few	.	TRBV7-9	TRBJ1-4	TGTGCCAGCAGCTCACAGGGATTTAATGAAAAACTGTTTTTT	CASSSQGFNEKLFF
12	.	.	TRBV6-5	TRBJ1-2	TGTGCCAGCAGTCGGGGGAACTATGGCTACACCTTC	CASSRGNYGYTF
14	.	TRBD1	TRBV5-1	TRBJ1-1	TGCGCCAGCAGCAAGGGGGCCATGAACACTGAAGCTTTCTTT	CASSKGAMNTEAFF
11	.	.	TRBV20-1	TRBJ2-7	TGCAGTGCTAGATCCCGCTCCGAGCAGTACTTC	CSARSRSEQYF
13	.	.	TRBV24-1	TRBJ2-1	TGTGCCACCAGTGGTCAGTCTTACAATGAGCAGTTCTTC	CATSGQSYNEQFF
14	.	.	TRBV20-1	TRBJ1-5	TGCAGTGCTAGTTTGGGCCCGCAGAATCAGCCCCAGCATTTT	CSASLGPQNQPQHF
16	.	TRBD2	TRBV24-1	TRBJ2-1	TGTGCCACCAGTGATCCCTCTAGCGGGGCTTACAATGAGCAGTTCTTC	CATSDPSSGAYNEQFF
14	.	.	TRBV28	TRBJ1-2	TGTGCCAGCAGTTTATCGGACCCTCCCTATGGCTACACCTTC	CASSLSDPPYGYTF